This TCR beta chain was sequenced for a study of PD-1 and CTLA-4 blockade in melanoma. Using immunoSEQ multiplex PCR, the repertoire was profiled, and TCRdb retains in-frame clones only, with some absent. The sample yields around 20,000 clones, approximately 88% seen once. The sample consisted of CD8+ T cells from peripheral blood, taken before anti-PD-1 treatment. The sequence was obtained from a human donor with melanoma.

In nucleotides, the CDR3 is TGTGCCAGCAGCTTAGGAGGATATAGCAATCAGCCCCAGCATTTT. This encodes CASSLGGYSNQPQHF. V and J are TRBV7-2 and TRBJ1-5; D unclear. Between the trimmed V and J ends, which lost 1 base and 0 bases, there was a span of 7 bases. The length of the CDR3 is 15 residues. Looked up from germline, CDR1 is SGHTA and CDR2 is FQGNSA.